These 2 T cell receptor beta chains came from one sample sequenced in a study of response to subunit inactivated influenza vaccine. TCRdb recomputed calls from the RT-PCR reads with MiXCR, one row per CDR3 protein. This sample carries roughly 670,000 distinct CDR3 sequences, 14% of them seen once, and the ten largest clones take 7.5% to 9%. The sequencing here drew on PBMCs from blood, taken 14 days before vaccination. These receptors came from a man aged 50 or older who received an inactivated influenza vaccine.

This clonotype was counted many times. This chain connects TRBV7-2 to TRBJ1-1; D remains ambiguous. This CDR3 region has 13 residues. Germline values: CDR1 SGHTA, CDR2 FQGNSA. V was pared by 0 bases and J by 7 bases, with 9 bases between. The CDR3 sequence is CASSLAGVYEAFF. The CDR3 DNA follows: TGTGCCAGCAGCTTAGCTGGGGTGTATGAAGCTTTCTTT.

The chain uses TRBV5-1 and TRBJ2-1, with D perhaps matching TRBD1 (6 bases). CDR1 SGHRS and CDR2 YFSETQ come from the germline V gene. The V gene lost 9 bases and the J gene lost 2 bases, with 15 bases spanning the gap. This CDR3 has 14 amino acids. DNA for the CDR3: TGCGCCACTAAGACAGGTGGGGCCTACAATGAGCAGTTCTTC. Protein sequence: CATKTGGAYNEQFF.